The 26 T cell receptor beta chains given below trace back to one sample, sequenced in a study of shared clonotypes between healthy human individuals. Assay: immunoSEQ multiplex PCR; the TCRdb copy retains only in-frame clones and omits some. The sample shows roughly 520,000 clones, roughly 95% of them seen only once. The sequencing input was naive CD4+ T cells sorted from blood. Stated subset: CD45RA+ positively selected. The source is a woman aged 25-40 years in good health.

The CDR3 DNA follows: TGTGCCACCAGCAGAACCCGCCGGAGGACCTCGGGAGAGCAGTACTTC. Amino acid sequence: CATSRTRRRTSGEQYF. The chain uses TRBV15 and TRBJ2-7; tentative D call: TRBD2 (5 bases). The germline gives CDR1 LNHNV, CDR2 YYDKDF (reference sequence). V was clipped by 2 bases and J by 7 bases, with 21 bases between them. The CDR3 runs to 16 residues.

This clone appeared a single time. The chain carries TRBV10-3 and TRBJ2-7; 7 bases match TRBD1. Germline CDR1 and CDR2: ENHRY and SYGVKD. This CDR3 spans 14 amino acids. V shed 3 bases and J 2 bases; nucleotides not matched to a gene: 4. CDR3 in DNA: TGTGCCATCAGTGAAGGGGGCCATGCCTACGAGCAGTACTTC. Residues: CAISEGGHAYEQYF.

This chain connects TRBV7-8 to TRBJ1-3; 8 nucleotides line up with TRBD1. Germline trimming cut 5 bases from V and 0 bases from J; bases unmatched to any gene: 6. Germline CDR1 is SGHVS and CDR2 is FQNEAQ. The CDR3 runs 16 residues. The CDR3 spells CASSPDRVFSGNTIYF. Written as DNA, the CDR3 is TGTGCCAGCAGCCCGGACAGGGTTTTCTCTGGAAACACCATATATTTT. The variable domain in full, completed from reference TRBV7-8 and TRBJ1-3, reads GAGVSQSPRYKVAKRGQDVALRCDPISGHVSLFWYQQALGQGPEFLTYFQNEAQLDKSGLPSDRFFAERPEGSVSTLKIQRTQQEDSAVYLCASSPDRVFSGNTIYFGEGSWLTVV.

This clone was seen just once. This sequence joins TRBV2 and TRBJ2-7; the D gene is possibly TRBD1 (6 bases). The V end was cut by 6 bases, the J end by 6 bases, with 15 bases between. Germline V lookup: CDR1 SNHLY, CDR2 FYNNEI. CDR3 length equals 13 residues. The CDR3, as DNA: TGTGCCAGCAGCTCGGACAGTCGTGGCGAGCAGTACTTC. It codes for CASSSDSRGEQYF.

The table lists this clone with a count of one. This sequence joins TRBV6-5 and TRBJ2-5; D call uncertain. The DNA end is a closer match to TRBJ2-7, so the J assignment may be wrong. The CDR3 is made up of 14 amino acids. CDR1 and CDR2 from the germline V gene are MNHEY and SVGAGI. Here the CDR3 reads CASSYGSTAYEQYF. As DNA, the CDR3 is TGTGCCAGCAGTTACGGAAGCACTGCCTACGAGCAGTACTTC.

The chain links TRBV28 to TRBJ1-2, with D perhaps matching TRBD1 (6 bases). The germline V and J ends were trimmed by 4 bases and 4 bases, with 16 bases remaining between them. This CDR3 region has 15 residues. CDR1 and CDR2 (germline): MDHEN, SYDVKM. The CDR3 region is CASSWGAGLSYGYTF. As DNA, the CDR3 is TGTGCCAGCAGTTGGGGGGCAGGGCTTAGCTATGGCTACACCTTC.

The chain joins TRBV9 to TRBJ2-1, with 7 bases matching TRBD2. The CDR3 runs 15 residues. V lost 6 bases, J lost 8 bases, and 14 bases stayed unmatched. In germline, CDR1 is SGDLS, CDR2 YYNGEE. The CDR3 nucleotides are TGTGCCAGCACGTTACTCGCGGGAGTGGGCGATGAGCAGTTCTTC. Its protein is CASTLLAGVGDEQFF.

This chain joins TRBV4-2 and TRBJ2-5; weak D call: TRBD2 (6 bases). CDR1 is LGHNA, CDR2 YNFKEQ, per germline. Trimming cost V 0 bases and J 6 bases, with 11 bases left between them. The CDR3 has 14 amino acids. The CDR3 loop reads CASSQDPRGKTQYF. The CDR3 nucleotides read TGTGCCAGCAGCCAAGACCCCCGGGGGAAGACCCAGTACTTC.

The chain recombines TRBV5-1 with TRBJ1-2, with D possibly TRBD1 on 6 matching bases. Trimming removed 5 bases from V and 3 bases from J, with 11 bases in between. Germline V lookup: CDR1 SGHRS, CDR2 YFSETQ. The CDR3 extends over 13 amino acids. This CDR3 reads CASRPAGDYGYTF. The CDR3 DNA follows: TGCGCCAGCAGACCTGCAGGGGACTATGGCTACACCTTC.

The count of this clone is one. The chain couples TRBV6-1 to TRBJ2-7; D unclear. Germline V CDR1 and CDR2: MNHNS, SASEGT. Between the trimmed V and J ends, which lost 7 bases and 5 bases, there was a span of 12 bases. The CDR3 has 12 residues. The CDR3 protein is CASTRWRDEQYF. The CDR3 DNA sequence: TGTGCCAGCACCCGCTGGCGCGACGAGCAGTACTTC.

The chain employs TRBV10-3 and TRBJ2-7; 7 bases are shared with TRBD1. CDR1 ENHRY and CDR2 SYGVKD come from the germline V gene. Losses at the gene ends were 10 bases for V and 3 bases for J; bases not matched to a gene: 0. This CDR3 has 10 residues. CDR3 protein: CARQGYEQYF. CDR3 nucleotides: TGTGCCAGACAGGGCTACGAGCAGTACTTC.

V and J are TRBV28 and TRBJ2-1; TRBD2 might be the D (6 bases). The CDR3 loop spans 16 amino acids. The V end lost 5 bases, the J end lost 0 bases, and 14 bases lay between the germline ends. Germline assignment: CDR1 MDHEN and CDR2 SYDVKM. The CDR3 loop reads CASSVTSGSSYNEQFF. The CDR3 coding sequence is TGTGCCAGCAGTGTGACTAGTGGAAGCTCCTACAATGAGCAGTTCTTC.

The chain carries TRBV27 and TRBJ2-7; possible D gene TRBD2, 6 bases. The germline CDR1 and CDR2 sequences are MNHEY and SMNVEV (reference sequence). The V gene lost 7 bases and the J gene lost 3 bases, with 19 bases spanning the gap. This CDR3 has 15 residues. The CDR3 DNA reads TGTGCCAGCACCCAGGGTGGGGGGAATGGCTACGAGCAGTACTTC. Residues: CASTQGGGNGYEQYF.

This chain joins TRBV4-1 and TRBJ2-7, with 8 bases that match TRBD2. V was pared by 2 bases and J by 3 bases, with 6 bases of the junction left unmatched. Germline-derived CDR1 and CDR2 are MGHRA and YSYEKL. CDR3 length equals 15 residues. CDR3 DNA: TGCGCCAGCAGCCAACCCGCGGGAGGACGCTACGAGCAGTACTTC. It codes for CASSQPAGGRYEQYF.

This clone is a singleton in its sample. The rearrangement links TRBV11-2 to TRBJ2-3, with D perhaps matching TRBD1 or TRBD2 (5 bases each). Trimming removed 5 bases at V and 6 bases at J, with 21 bases between. The CDR3 totals 16 residues. Per germline, CDR1 SGHAT and CDR2 FQNNGV. The CDR3 bases are TGTGCCAGCAGCCACGACCGGGACCCCCAGTCCGATACGCAGTATTTT. It specifies CASSHDRDPQSDTQYF.

On this clone itself: Other nucleotide sequences in the sample specify the same CDR3. The V and J genes are TRBV19 and TRBJ2-6; weak D call: TRBD2 (6 bases). V was pared by 1 base and J by 2 bases, with 6 bases between. The CDR3 has 15 amino acids. Germline V gene data show CDR1 as LNHDA and CDR2 as SQIVND (reference sequence). CDR3 nucleotide sequence: TGTGCCAGTAGTATAGCGGGAGCTGGGGCCAACGTCCTGACTTTC. This gives the protein CASSIAGAGANVLTF.

This clone has only one observation. V gene TRBV11-2 combines with J gene TRBJ1-3; no clear D gene. There are 12 residues in the CDR3. V was shortened by 1 base and J by 7 bases, with 5 bases between the two germline ends. CDR1 and CDR2 from the germline V gene are SGHAT and FQNNGV. CDR3 in amino acids: CASSLVGNTIYF. CDR3 coding DNA: TGTGCCAGCAGCTTAGTGGGGAACACCATATATTTT.

The chain has TRBV6-4 and TRBJ2-7; maybe TRBD1 (5 bases). V was pared by 3 bases and J by 3 bases, with 12 bases between. The V gene's germline CDR1 is MRHNA and CDR2 SNTAGT. The CDR3 has 14 residues. The CDR3 nucleotides read TGTGCCAGCAGTGAACCGGACAAGTTCTACGAGCAGTACTTC. Translation: CASSEPDKFYEQYF.

The rearrangement joins TRBV28 to TRBJ2-7, with a possible D match to TRBD1 (5 bases). The V end lost 2 bases, the J end lost 0 bases, and 14 bases lay between the germline ends. The CDR3 totals 16 residues. Looked up from germline, CDR1 is MDHEN and CDR2 is SYDVKM. CDR3 sequence: CASSLNLGAPSYEQYF. The CDR3, as DNA: TGTGCCAGCAGTTTAAATTTAGGGGCCCCCTCCTACGAGCAGTACTTC.

This clone was detected once. The chain employs TRBV11-2 and TRBJ2-3; a weak D match, TRBD2 (6 bases). CDR3 length: 18 amino acids. Trimming cost V 1 base and J 5 bases, with 22 bases left between them. Germline V lookup: CDR1 SGHAT, CDR2 FQNNGV. CDR3 sequence reads: CASSLGTTGTFKQDTQYF. For the CDR3, the DNA is TGTGCCAGCAGCTTAGGAACCACCGGGACTTTTAAACAAGATACGCAGTATTTT.

This sequence joins TRBV5-4 and TRBJ2-1, with 10 bases matching TRBD1. J lost 8 bases, V lost 4 bases, and 9 bases had no gene match. In germline, CDR1 is SGHNT, CDR2 YYREEE (reference sequence). The CDR3 is 15 residues long. The CDR3 spells CASSGRDRGFHEQFF. The CDR3 coding sequence is TGTGCCAGCAGCGGCCGGGACAGGGGTTTCCATGAGCAGTTCTTC.

The rearrangement uses TRBV19 and TRBJ1-5; 10 bases are a match to TRBD1. Germline trimming cut 7 bases from V and 4 bases from J; bases unmatched to any gene: 10. The CDR3 is 16 amino acids. Germline CDR1 is LNHDA and CDR2 is SQIVND (reference sequence). The CDR3 sequence: CASNSPGTGVNQPQHF. The CDR3 DNA is TGTGCCAGTAATTCTCCCGGGACAGGGGTAAATCAGCCCCAGCATTTT.

This chain connects TRBV9 to TRBJ1-1, with 7 bases aligning to TRBD1. The V segment lost 0 bases and the J segment 5 bases; nucleotides outside the gene matches: 7. The CDR3 extends over 15 amino acids. Germline V gene sequence: CDR1 SGDLS, CDR2 YYNGEE. The CDR3, as DNA: TGTGCCAGCAGCGTAGCTACAGGGGCGGGAACTGAAGCTTTCTTT. Its protein is CASSVATGAGTEAFF.

This chain uses TRBV14 with TRBJ2-3; D is unresolved. V was clipped by 3 bases and J by 9 bases, with 13 bases between them. This CDR3 contains 13 residues. Germline CDR1 is SGHDN and CDR2 is FVKESK. The CDR3 reads CASSQVMLDTQYF. DNA of the CDR3: TGTGCCAGCAGCCAGGTTATGTTGGACACGCAGTATTTT.

The V gene is TRBV5-1, the J gene TRBJ2-1, with 10 bases that match TRBD2. This CDR3 is built from 15 residues. CDR1 and CDR2 from the germline V gene are SGHRS and YFSETQ. With V trimmed by 2 bases and J by 5 bases, 4 bases remained unmatched. This CDR3 is CASSFELAGDNEQFF. In nucleotides, the CDR3 is TGCGCCAGCAGCTTCGAGCTAGCGGGAGACAATGAGCAGTTCTTC.

CDR3 sequence: CASSTRWSSSSTDTQYF. The CDR3, as DNA: TGTGCCAGTAGTACCAGGTGGAGTAGTTCTAGCACAGATACGCAGTATTTT. The J gene is TRBJ2-3, the V gene TRBV19; D is undetermined. The CDR3 is 17 residues long. Trimming cost V 4 bases and J 0 bases, with 17 bases left between them. The germline V gene has CDR1 LNHDA and CDR2 SQIVND (reference sequence).